These T cell receptor beta chains were read from a single sample in a study of Ad26.COV2.S vaccination and SARS-CoV-2 variants. Clones were read by immunoSEQ multiplex PCR, and TCRdb kept only the in-frame ones, dropping some. There are about 350,000 clones in the sample; around 83% occur only once, and 3% to 4% lies in the top ten. Source: peripheral blood, taken in a trial of Ad26.COV2.S vaccine versus placebo. The receptors were sampled from a person aged 18 to 65 who received the Ad26.COV2.S COVID-19 vaccine or a placebo. The CDR3 runs from the conserved cysteine through the conserved F or W. D genes are given only for firm matches. Rows give clone size only sometimes, using once, few, many, or a class for an expanded clone.

d_gene	v_gene	j_gene	abundance	CDR3nt	CDR3aa
TRBD2	TRBV19	TRBJ2-5	.	TGTGCCAGTAGTAACCCGGGAGGAGGAAAAGAGACCCAGTACTTC	CASSNPGGGKETQYF
.	TRBV6-6	TRBJ1-1	.	TGTGCCAGCATTCCCCAGGGAGAGAACACTGAAGCTTTCTTT	CASIPQGENTEAFF
.	TRBV10-1	TRBJ1-6	.	TGCGCCAGCAGTGAGTCGGGGTCCGGACCCCTCCACTTT	CASSESGSGPLHF
.	TRBV19	TRBJ1-1	few	TGTGCCAGTAGTGGTCTCAGGGGTTTGGCTGAAGCTTTCTTT	CASSGLRGLAEAFF
TRBD1	TRBV9	TRBJ2-7	.	TGTGCCACCAGCGGGGGACAGGGGGGCTACGAGCAGTACTTC	CATSGGQGGYEQYF
.	TRBV7-2	TRBJ2-5	.	TGTGCCAGCAGCCCACCCCCCAGCCAAGAGACCCAGTACTTC	CASSPPPSQETQYF
.	TRBV29-1	TRBJ1-1	once	TGCGGTTCTCGATGGCGGGAGCCTGAAGCTTTCTTT	CGSRWREPEAFF
.	TRBV18	TRBJ2-7	.	TGTGCCAGCTCATCACAGGTTCTGGACGAGCAGTACTTC	CASSSQVLDEQYF
TRBD2	TRBV19	TRBJ2-7	.	TGTGCCAGTAGTATTTTTCTCGGGGGGGCTTACGAGCAGTACTTC	CASSIFLGGAYEQYF
.	TRBV27	TRBJ2-7	once	TGTGCCAGCAGTTTATCTTTGGGCCACGAGCAGTACTTC	CASSLSLGHEQYF
.	TRBV29-1	TRBJ1-1	.	TGCAGCGTTGAAGCGACGGCAGGATTGAACACTGAAGCTTTCTTT	CSVEATAGLNTEAFF
.	TRBV19	TRBJ1-2	.	TGTGCCAGTAGATGGATTGTGGGAGCGTATGGCTACACCTTC	CASRWIVGAYGYTF
.	TRBV7-6	TRBJ2-2	.	TGTGCCAGCAGCTTAGGGCTAGCCCGGAACACCGGGGAGCTGTTTTTT	CASSLGLARNTGELFF